This T cell receptor (beta chain) was retrieved from a study of T cell clones after liver transplantation. General observations from the study: Graft donor-reactive T cells may have migrated into the graft rather than being deleted.

CDR1 SGHVS and CDR2 FQNEAQ come from the germline V gene. The CDR3 has 19 amino acids. V shed 4 bases and J 1 base; nucleotides not matched to a gene: 9. Sequencing was performed with immunoSEQ multiplex PCR; in TCRdb, only in-frame clones are kept and a portion is missing. The table has 12,000 to 15,000 clones, roughly 91% seen once. As for this clone: Its cognate antigen is unknown.

The sample in question was CD8+ T cells from blood, obtained before liver transplant. The gene calls are TRBV7-8 and TRBJ2-1; 14 nucleotides line up with TRBD2. This receptor was obtained from a human donor who received a liver transplant. The CDR3 DNA is TGTGCCAGCAGCTCTGGACTAGCGGGAGGCCCTTGGTCCTACAATGAGCAGTTCTTC. Its translation: CASSSGLAGGPWSYNEQFF.